A selection of T cell receptor beta chains follows, all from one sample in a study of technical replicates of blood from a few donors. Clones were sequenced by immunoSEQ multiplex PCR, and TCRdb holds only the in-frame ones, with some missing. The table shows about 70,000 clones, with just under 95% occurring only once. Sequencing used T cells isolated from PBMCs. The receptor source for this set is a human donor in good health. Each CDR3 is given with its conserved first and last residue. The order of the fields is V gene, J gene, D gene, clone size, CDR3 protein, CDR3 DNA. The D gene is left open where the match is weak. Not all rows give a size; the values are once, few, many and, for expanded clones, a class.

>TRBV9|TRBJ2-7|TRBD2|NA
CASSSGTTSYEQYF
TGTGCCAGCAGCTCCGGGACTACCTCCTACGAGCAGTACTTC
>TRBV27|TRBJ1-5|NA|few
CASSLYGQPQHF
TGTGCCAGCAGTTTATACGGGCAGCCCCAGCATTTT
>TRBV27|TRBJ1-2|TRBD1|NA
CASRSPGQGLRGYTF
TGTGCCAGCAGGTCCCCGGGACAGGGGCTGCGTGGCTACACCTTC
>TRBV2|TRBJ2-1|TRBD2|NA
CASNPSGAVSYNEQFF
TGTGCCAGCAATCCTAGCGGAGCGGTCTCCTACAATGAGCAGTTCTTC
>TRBV25-1|TRBJ1-1|NA|NA
CASSASSKRAFF
TGTGCCAGCAGTGCCTCATCCAAGAGAGCTTTCTTT
>TRBV5-1|TRBJ1-2|NA|many
CASSLEGRVISYTF
TGCGCCAGCAGCTTGGAGGGCAGGGTAATAAGCTACACCTTC
>TRBV7-3|TRBJ2-3|TRBD2|NA
CASSPRTSGGVSTQYF
TGTGCCAGCAGCCCAAGGACTAGCGGGGGGGTTAGTACGCAGTATTTT
>TRBV20-1|TRBJ2-7|NA|NA
CSARSSYEQYF
TGCAGTGCTCGTAGCTCCTACGAGCAGTACTTC
>TRBV28|TRBJ2-7|NA|NA
CASRPGLTYEQYF
TGTGCCAGCAGGCCGGGACTCACCTACGAGCAGTACTTC
>TRBV19|TRBJ1-5|TRBD1|NA
CASSGDRDRGSNQPQHF
TGTGCCAGTAGCGGAGACCGGGACAGGGGTAGCAATCAGCCCCAGCATTTT
>TRBV2|TRBJ2-2|NA|NA
CASKGTAGGELFF
TGTGCCAGCAAGGGCACGGCGGGCGGGGAGCTGTTTTTT
>TRBV9|TRBJ1-1|TRBD1|NA
CASSVETSRGRAFF
TGTGCCAGCAGCGTAGAGACCTCCAGGGGGCGAGCTTTCTTT
>TRBV4-2|TRBJ1-1|NA|NA
CASSQDYRDTGKDFF
TGTGCCAGCAGCCAAGATTATCGGGACACCGGCAAGGATTTCTTT
>TRBV10-1|TRBJ2-2|NA|NA
CASSAQGTGELFF
TGCGCCAGCAGTGCCCAGGGCACCGGGGAGCTGTTTTTT
>TRBV6-5|TRBJ2-2|TRBD2|once
CASSPWGGDTGELFF
TGTGCCAGCAGTCCCTGGGGGGGAGACACCGGGGAGCTGTTTTTT
>TRBV19|TRBJ2-7|TRBD1|NA
CASSIGGQAYEQYF
TGTGCCAGTAGTATAGGGGGACAGGCCTACGAGCAGTACTTC
>TRBV28|TRBJ2-3|TRBD1|NA
CASKPGTATDTQYF
TGTGCCAGCAAACCCGGGACAGCCACAGATACGCAGTATTTT
>TRBV6-1|TRBJ1-1|TRBD1|NA
CASSGYRGGTEAFF
TGTGCCAGCAGTGGCTACAGGGGGGGTACTGAAGCTTTCTTT
>TRBV9|TRBJ2-2|TRBD2|NA
CASSVATSGVTGELFF
TGTGCCAGCAGCGTAGCTACTAGCGGGGTCACCGGGGAGCTGTTTTTT
>TRBV5-6|TRBJ2-6|NA|NA
CASSLGRATGANVLTF
TGTGCCAGCAGCTTGGGGCGGGCAACTGGGGCCAACGTCCTGACTTTC
>TRBV25-1|TRBJ2-3|NA|NA
CASSVQGVYSTDTQYF
TGTGCCAGCAGTGTACAGGGTGTCTATAGCACAGATACGCAGTATTTT
>TRBV28|TRBJ2-7|NA|NA
CASSIQPNYYEQYF
TGTGCCAGCAGTATTCAGCCTAACTATTACGAGCAGTACTTC
>TRBV6-5|TRBJ1-2|TRBD1|NA
CASSSFTGDAGYGYTF
TGTGCCAGCAGTTCATTTACAGGGGATGCAGGCTATGGCTACACCTTC
>TRBV4-1|TRBJ1-5|NA|NA
CASSQGRPASNQPQHF
TGCGCCAGCAGCCAAGGGAGACCGGCTAGCAATCAGCCCCAGCATTTT
>TRBV29-1|TRBJ1-1|TRBD1|NA
CSVEVGTGYRAFF
TGCAGCGTTGAAGTCGGGACAGGGTATAGAGCTTTCTTT
>TRBV5-6|TRBJ2-3|NA|NA
CASSLYTGIADTQYF
TGTGCCAGCAGCTTGTATACAGGGATAGCAGATACGCAGTATTTT
>TRBV7-9|TRBJ2-2|NA|NA
CASSPPGGSANTGELFF
TGTGCCAGCAGCCCTCCAGGTGGATCCGCGAACACCGGGGAGCTGTTTTTT
>TRBV19|TRBJ2-7|TRBD1|NA
CASSKDRGYEQYF
TGTGCCAGTAGTAAGGACAGGGGCTACGAGCAGTACTTC
>TRBV2|TRBJ1-2|TRBD1|NA
CASSLGQGYGYTF
TGTGCCAGCAGTCTGGGACAGGGCTATGGCTACACCTTC
>TRBV30|TRBJ2-6|NA|NA
CAWGRAKAGANVLTF
TGTGCCTGGGGAAGAGCAAAAGCGGGGGCCAACGTCCTGACTTTC
>TRBV10-3|TRBJ2-1|TRBD1|NA
CAIWIGTGVNEQFF
TGTGCCATCTGGATTGGGACAGGGGTGAATGAGCAGTTCTTC
>TRBV30|TRBJ2-1|NA|NA
CAWSVQAAPYNEQFF
TGTGCCTGGAGTGTACAAGCGGCCCCCTACAATGAGCAGTTCTTC
>TRBV11-2|TRBJ2-2|NA|NA
CASSPLYAGNTGELFF
TGTGCCAGCAGCCCTCTATATGCGGGAAACACCGGGGAGCTGTTTTTT
>TRBV18|TRBJ1-1|TRBD1|NA
CASSPRTGVDGGLNTEAFF
TGTGCCAGCTCACCAAGGACAGGGGTAGATGGGGGCCTGAACACTGAAGCTTTCTTT
>TRBV10-1|TRBJ1-2|NA|NA
CATCHRDNYGYTF
TGCGCCACCTGTCACAGGGACAACTATGGCTACACCTTC
>TRBV6-4|TRBJ2-2|TRBD1|NA
CASSRTGMDTGELFF
TGTGCCAGCAGTAGGACAGGGATGGACACCGGGGAGCTGTTTTTT
>TRBV9|TRBJ2-1|TRBD2|NA
CASSPRSGSNNEQFF
TGTGCCAGCAGCCCTCGAAGCGGGAGCAACAATGAGCAGTTCTTC
>TRBV7-2|TRBJ2-5|TRBD2|NA
CASSLQGLAEPKETQYF
TGTGCCAGCAGCTTACAGGGACTAGCGGAGCCTAAAGAGACCCAGTACTTC
>TRBV19|TRBJ2-7|TRBD1|NA
CAVTGGVEQYF
TGTGCCGTAACAGGGGGAGTCGAGCAGTACTTC
>TRBV27|TRBJ1-5|TRBD1|NA
CASSLYGQGDQPQHF
TGTGCCAGCAGTTTATACGGACAGGGGGATCAGCCCCAGCATTTT
>TRBV28|TRBJ1-4|TRBD1|NA
CASSGTGGPNEKLFF
TGTGCCAGCAGCGGGACAGGGGGTCCTAATGAAAAACTGTTTTTT
>TRBV6-1|TRBJ2-7|TRBD1|NA
CADRQTRGTGEQYF
TGTGCCGATCGACAGACTAGGGGGACAGGGGAGCAGTACTTC
>TRBV14|TRBJ1-1|NA|NA
CASRWARETEAFF
TGTGCCAGCAGGTGGGCCAGGGAAACTGAAGCTTTCTTT
>TRBV6-6|TRBJ2-7|TRBD1|NA
CASSYFDRGQKGEQYF
TGTGCCAGCAGTTACTTCGACAGGGGGCAGAAGGGCGAGCAGTACTTC
>TRBV9|TRBJ2-7|TRBD1|NA
CASSVGTGGSYEQYF
TGTGCCAGCAGCGTAGGGACAGGGGGCTCCTACGAGCAGTACTTC
>TRBV10-3|TRBJ2-7|NA|NA
CAISELEYEQYF
TGTGCCATCAGTGAGTTGGAGTACGAGCAGTACTTC
>TRBV7-9|TRBJ1-5|NA|few
CASSLDLQPQHF
TGTGCCAGCAGCTTAGATCTTCAGCCCCAGCATTTT
>TRBV6-6|TRBJ2-1|TRBD2|once
CASSSLASGSNEQFF
TGTGCCAGCAGTTCCTTGGCTAGCGGGAGCAATGAGCAGTTCTTC
>TRBV7-9|TRBJ1-2|NA|NA
CASTSGEIYGYTF
TGTGCCAGCACCTCCGGAGAAATCTATGGCTACACCTTC
>TRBV7-9|TRBJ1-1|NA|few
CASSLGQNTEAFF
TGTGCCAGCAGCCTAGGGCAGAACACTGAAGCTTTCTTT
>TRBV29-1|TRBJ2-7|NA|NA
CSVDRTPSYEQYF
TGCAGCGTAGACAGGACCCCTTCCTACGAGCAGTACTTC
>TRBV6-5|TRBJ1-2|NA|NA
CASSYDRAWPSGYTF
TGTGCCAGCAGTTACGACCGAGCGTGGCCTTCTGGCTACACCTTC